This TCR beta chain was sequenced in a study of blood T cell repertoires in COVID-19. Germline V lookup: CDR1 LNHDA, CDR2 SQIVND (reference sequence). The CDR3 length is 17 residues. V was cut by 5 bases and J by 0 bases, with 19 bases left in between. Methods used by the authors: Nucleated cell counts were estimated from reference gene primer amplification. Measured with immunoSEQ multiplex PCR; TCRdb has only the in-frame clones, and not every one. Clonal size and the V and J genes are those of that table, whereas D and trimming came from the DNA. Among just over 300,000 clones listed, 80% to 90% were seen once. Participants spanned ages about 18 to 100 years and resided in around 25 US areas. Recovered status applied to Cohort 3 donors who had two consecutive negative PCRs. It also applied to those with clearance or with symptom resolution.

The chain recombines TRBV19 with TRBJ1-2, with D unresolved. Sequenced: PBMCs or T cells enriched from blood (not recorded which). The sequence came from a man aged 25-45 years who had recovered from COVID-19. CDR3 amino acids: CASSPLQRGSTNYGYTF. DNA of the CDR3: TGTGCCAGTAGTCCCTTGCAGCGGGGATCTACTAACTATGGCTACACCTTC.